A single sample gave rise to the 16 T cell receptor beta chains below, sequenced in a study of T cell responses to AZD1222 COVID-19 vaccine. Sequenced by immunoSEQ multiplex PCR; TCRdb stores in-frame clones only, minus some. This repertoire shows about 140,000 clones, roughly 92% found once; its top ten account for about 5%. The source material was peripheral blood, sampled on day 0 of AZD1222 vaccination. The receptor source for this set is an adult in good health.

This chain uses TRBV28 with TRBJ1-2; 10 positions agree with TRBD1. CDR1 and CDR2 from the germline V gene are MDHEN and SYDVKM. The ends lost 3 bases at V and 6 bases at J; junction bases unmatched: 7. The CDR3 sequence is 15 residues long. This CDR3 is CASSFVDRGLNGYTF. As DNA, the CDR3 is TGTGCCAGCAGTTTCGTCGACAGGGGGCTTAATGGCTACACCTTC.

The rearrangement joins TRBV3-1 (or the pseudogene TRBV3-2) to TRBJ2-1, with TRBD2 as a possible D gene (5 bases). The ends were cut back, 1 base at V and 5 bases at J, with 9 bases in the middle. CDR3 size: 14 residues. Germline V lookup: CDR1 LGHDT, CDR2 YNNKEL (reference sequence). CDR3 loop: CASSQVVANNEQFF. In nucleotides, the CDR3 is TGTGCCAGCAGCCAAGTAGTAGCGAACAATGAGCAGTTCTTC.

This chain uses TRBV12-3 or TRBV12-4 with TRBJ1-2, with 7 bases matching TRBD1. The CDR3 covers 12 residues. Trimming removed 4 bases from V and 8 bases from J; junction bases left unmatched: 4. CDR3 amino acids: CASSSQGLGYTF. The CDR3 nucleotides are TGTGCCAGCAGTTCACAGGGGCTCGGCTACACCTTC.

The chain couples TRBV5-4 to TRBJ2-3; 8 nucleotides line up with TRBD1. CDR1 and CDR2 from the germline V gene are SGHNT and YYREEE (reference sequence). V shed 3 bases and J 3 bases; nucleotides not matched to a gene: 6. The CDR3 has 15 residues. The CDR3 protein is CASSSDRGVTDTQYF. In nucleotides, the CDR3 is TGTGCCAGCAGCTCTGACAGGGGAGTGACAGATACGCAGTATTTT. Together with reference TRBV5-4 and TRBJ2-3, the CDR3 gives the full variable domain: ETGVTQSPTHLIKTRGQQVTLRCSSQSGHNTVSWYQQALGQGPQFIFQYYREEENGRGNFPPRFSGLQFPNYSSELNVNALELDDSALYLCASSSDRGVTDTQYFGPGTRLTVL.

About this clone itself: The same CDR3 arises from other DNA sequences in this sample as well. This chain uses TRBV28 with TRBJ1-4; tentative D call: TRBD1 (6 bases). Trimming removed 6 bases at V and 0 bases at J, with 11 bases between. Germline loops: CDR1 MDHEN, CDR2 SYDVKM. CDR3 length: 15 amino acids. This CDR3 is CASSSTGATNEKLFF. As DNA, the CDR3 is TGTGCCAGCAGCTCGACAGGAGCAACTAATGAAAAACTGTTTTTT.

The V and J genes are TRBV7-2 and TRBJ1-5, with D possibly being TRBD1 (5 bases). CDR1 SGHTA and CDR2 FQGNSA come from the germline V gene. Trimming removed 5 bases from V and 0 bases from J, with 14 bases in between. CDR3 length: 16 residues. CDR3 amino acids: CASSITADTSNQPQHF. CDR3 nucleotide sequence: TGTGCCAGCAGCATAACAGCGGACACTAGCAATCAGCCCCAGCATTTT.

The V and J genes are TRBV14 and TRBJ1-2; D uncertain. Between the trimmed V and J ends, which lost 0 bases and 11 bases, there was a span of 10 bases. CDR3 length: 12 residues. Germline V CDR1 and CDR2: SGHDN, FVKESK. CDR3 DNA: TGTGCCAGCAGCCAAGATTCTGGTTGGTACACCTTC. Its protein product is CASSQDSGWYTF.

This clone appeared once. The CDR3 DNA sequence: TGTGCCAGCAGCTTAGATGGGGGGCGCAATGAGCAGTTCTTC. This codes for CASSLDGGRNEQFF. The rearrangement links TRBV7-9 to TRBJ2-1; D possibly uses TRBD1 or TRBD2 (6 bases each). The CDR3 runs to 14 residues. With 1 base removed from V and 6 bases from J, the gap between germline ends came to 10 bases. Germline-derived CDR1 and CDR2 are SEHNR and FQNEAQ (reference sequence).

This clone was detected only a few times. CDR3 loop: CAPFPDTQYF. Here the CDR3 DNA reads TGCGCCCCCTTCCCGGATACGCAGTATTTT. The J gene is TRBJ2-3, the V gene TRBV5-1; no reliable D call. The CDR3 totals 10 residues. V shed 10 bases and J shed 6 bases, with 9 bases lying between them. The V gene's germline CDR1 is SGHRS and CDR2 YFSETQ.

The sample holds a few counts of this clone. DNA of the CDR3: TGTGCCAGCAGCTTAGGAAGGGGTGGAAACACCATATATTTT. Its translation: CASSLGRGGNTIYF. V and J are TRBV7-2 and TRBJ1-3; perhaps TRBD1 as D (5 bases). Looked up from germline, CDR1 is SGHTA and CDR2 is FQGNSA. This CDR3 has 14 residues. V shed 1 base and J shed 3 bases, with 7 bases lying between them.

This chain connects TRBV2 to TRBJ1-6; D is perhaps TRBD1 (6 bases). V was shortened by 5 bases and J by 7 bases, with 15 bases between the two germline ends. The CDR3 spans 15 residues. Germline V gene sequence: CDR1 SNHLY, CDR2 FYNNEI. The CDR3 sequence: CASSQQGLTNSPLHF. The CDR3 DNA sequence: TGTGCCAGCAGTCAACAGGGTTTGACGAATTCACCCCTCCACTTT.

This clone was detected only a few times. Here the CDR3 reads CATSRVGGDGTDTQYF. CDR3 sequence (DNA): TGTGCCACCAGCAGGGTAGGGGGCGACGGCACAGATACGCAGTATTTT. The gene calls are TRBV15 and TRBJ2-3; the match to TRBD1 covers 7 bases. The CDR3 totals 16 residues. Germline lookup yields CDR1 LNHNV and CDR2 YYDKDF (reference sequence). The junction had 7 bases not matched to a gene; V was cut back by 3 bases and J by 1 base.

The chain combines TRBV4-1 with TRBJ2-1, with TRBD2 identical over 11 bases. The CDR3 runs to 14 residues. CDR1 and CDR2 (germline): MGHRA, YSYEKL. Losses at the gene ends were 0 bases for V and 9 bases for J; bases not matched to a gene: 1. The CDR3 loop reads CASSQDGTSGEQFF. CDR3 nucleotides: TGCGCCAGCAGCCAAGATGGGACTAGCGGTGAGCAGTTCTTC.

V and J are TRBV6-5 and TRBJ2-3; a possible D gene is TRBD2 (5 bases). The CDR3 has 15 amino acids. Germline V CDR1 and CDR2: MNHEY, SVGAGI. V was shortened by 8 bases and J by 1 base, with 16 bases between the two germline ends. CDR3 DNA: TGTGCCAGCCACCAAGCGGTTGCTGGCACAGATACGCAGTATTTT. It yields the protein CASHQAVAGTDTQYF.

The J gene is TRBJ1-5, the V gene TRBV28; D is ambiguous. The CDR3 length is 13 residues. The V gene lost 3 bases and the J gene lost 9 bases, with 12 bases spanning the gap. The germline V gene encodes CDR1 MDHEN and CDR2 SYDVKM. In DNA, the CDR3 is TGTGCCAGCAGTTTGGACGGTTACGGGCCCCAGCATTTT. Protein product: CASSLDGYGPQHF.

The gene calls are TRBV10-1 and TRBJ2-7; TRBD1 matches 9 bases. V lost 5 bases, J lost 5 bases, and 10 bases stayed unmatched. The CDR3 length is 15 residues. Looked up from germline, CDR1 is WNHNN and CDR2 is SYGVQD (reference sequence). The CDR3 coding sequence is TGCGCCAGCAGTCCGGTCGGACAGGGGTTCAACGAGCAGTACTTC. Protein: CASSPVGQGFNEQYF.